This is a list of T cell receptor beta chains from one sample in a study of shared clonotypes between healthy human individuals. Here immunoSEQ multiplex PCR was the method, and the copy in TCRdb shows in-frame clones only, minus some. Altogether more than 2 million clones are present, 90% to 95% being singletons, with the ten largest covering 1.5% to 2%. Sequencing was carried out using naive CD8+ T cells from PBMCs. The receptors stem from a young man in good health. Some clones in this sample may be carry-over from other donors' samples. Each CDR3 is given with its conserved first and last residue. The order of the fields is CDR3 length, J gene, V gene, D gene, CDR3 protein, CDR3 DNA. The D gene is left open where the match is weak.

CDR3 length: 15; J gene: TRBJ2-1; V gene: TRBV27; D gene: NA; CDR3 protein: CASSLGGVAYNEQFF; CDR3 DNA: TGTGCCAGCAGTTTAGGGGGAGTCGCCTACAATGAGCAGTTCTTC
CDR3 length: 13; J gene: TRBJ1-5; V gene: TRBV19; D gene: NA; CDR3 protein: CASSNGPLQPQHF; CDR3 DNA: TGTGCCAGTAGTAATGGGCCTCTCCAGCCCCAGCATTTT
CDR3 length: 16; J gene: TRBJ2-3; V gene: TRBV7-8; D gene: TRBD2; CDR3 protein: CASSFRLAGNTDTQYF; CDR3 DNA: TGTGCCAGCAGCTTTCGACTAGCGGGAAACACAGATACGCAGTATTTT
CDR3 length: 13; J gene: TRBJ2-1; V gene: TRBV28; D gene: NA; CDR3 protein: CASRNPAGHEQFF; CDR3 DNA: TGTGCCAGCAGAAACCCGGCGGGCCATGAGCAGTTCTTC
CDR3 length: 15; J gene: TRBJ2-3; V gene: TRBV28; D gene: TRBD2; CDR3 protein: CASSLTSGNTDTQYF; CDR3 DNA: TGTGCCAGCAGTTTAACCAGCGGGAACACAGATACGCAGTATTTT
CDR3 length: 13; J gene: TRBJ2-7; V gene: TRBV4-2; D gene: NA; CDR3 protein: CASSQTSSYEQYF; CDR3 DNA: TGTGCCAGCAGCCAAACTAGCTCCTACGAGCAGTACTTC
CDR3 length: 14; J gene: TRBJ1-1; V gene: TRBV2; D gene: TRBD1; CDR3 protein: CASSADPGGTEAFF; CDR3 DNA: TGTGCCAGCAGCGCTGATCCAGGGGGGACTGAAGCTTTCTTT
CDR3 length: 12; J gene: TRBJ2-1; V gene: TRBV30; D gene: NA; CDR3 protein: CAWISRANEQFF; CDR3 DNA: TGTGCCTGGATATCCCGGGCCAATGAGCAGTTCTTC
CDR3 length: 17; J gene: TRBJ2-2; V gene: TRBV7-3; D gene: NA; CDR3 protein: CASSSLYTGPYTGELFF; CDR3 DNA: TGTGCCAGCAGCTCCCTTTACACCGGGCCATACACCGGGGAGCTGTTTTTT
CDR3 length: 15; J gene: TRBJ2-1; V gene: TRBV13; D gene: TRBD1; CDR3 protein: CASSPTGGGLREQFF; CDR3 DNA: TGTGCCAGCAGCCCGACAGGGGGGGGCTTGCGTGAGCAGTTCTTC
CDR3 length: 15; J gene: TRBJ2-3; V gene: TRBV19; D gene: NA; CDR3 protein: CASTPGDRNTDTQYF; CDR3 DNA: TGTGCCAGTACCCCGGGGGACAGAAACACAGATACGCAGTATTTT
CDR3 length: 15; J gene: TRBJ2-7; V gene: TRBV4-3; D gene: TRBD2; CDR3 protein: CASSQGTAGAYEQYF; CDR3 DNA: TGCGCCAGCAGCCAAGGTACTGCGGGGGCCTACGAGCAGTACTTC